This TCR beta chain was observed in a study of OX40 agonist ivuxolimab in advanced cancers. Sequenced by immunoSEQ multiplex PCR; TCRdb stores in-frame clones only, minus some. The sample holds approximately 68,000 clones; about 88% are singletons and the top ten take less than 0.8%. This CDR3 spans 15 amino acids. Trimming removed 5 bases from V and 4 bases from J; junction bases left unmatched: 6. CDR1 is SEHNR and CDR2 is FQNEAQ in the germline V gene (reference sequence). The chain couples TRBV7-9 to TRBJ2-3; 10 bases line up with TRBD2. This receptor was taken from an adult with an advanced solid tumor such as melanoma, head and neck, liver or kidney cancer. Here the sequenced sample was CD4+ or CD8+ T cells sorted from blood, taken in a trial of the OX40 agonist ivuxolimab. In DNA form, the CDR3 reads TGTGCCAGCAGCAAACTAGCGGGGACTCCAGATACGCAGTATTTT. The encoded protein is CASSKLAGTPDTQYF.